This TCR beta chain stems from a study of T cells in Graves' hyperthyroidism and ophthalmopathy. CDR3 length: 13 residues. Germline V gene lookup returns CDR1 MNHNS and CDR2 SASEGT. Trimming took 8 bases from V and 4 from J; bases not matched to a gene: 8. Using RNA transcripts as the source, TCR beta CDR3 regions were amplified. An initial round of RT-PCR targeting the TCR CDR3 relied on the HTBI primer set. Via MiXCR, TCRdb re-called the multiplex PCR reads, giving one row per CDR3 protein. Among about 640,000 distinct CDR3 sequences, more than 20% were seen once, and the ten largest hold roughly a third. This clonotype came up a few times.

V and J are TRBV6-1 and TRBJ2-7; 7 nucleotides agree with TRBD1. This TCR came from a man aged 25 to 45 with Graves' ophthalmopathy. Input material: blood. The CDR3 DNA reads TGTGCCAGCTCGGACAGGACGGGATACGAGCAGTACTTC. This gives the protein CASSDRTGYEQYF.